This T cell receptor (beta chain) was sequenced for a study of Tregs in tolerant kidney transplant recipients. Study outcomes and limitations: The small number of patients limits these findings pending further validation.

Only in-frame clones appear in the TCRdb table, and some are missing; sequencing was by immunoSEQ multiplex PCR. The sample records approximately 41,000 clones, 95% to 96% being singletons. Trimming took 5 bases from V and 0 from J, leaving 11 bases between them. CDR3 length: 15 residues. The germline gives CDR1 SGHTA, CDR2 FQGNSA. Regarding this clone: Its antigen remains unidentified.

J is TRBJ1-5 and V is TRBV7-2; D is perhaps TRBD1 (5 bases). The sample comprised Tregs from blood cultured with allogeneic cells. The TCR was taken from a human donor in good health. The DNA for the CDR3 is TGTGCCAGCAGCCGGGACGGGCTTAGCAATCAGCCCCAGCATTTT. Residues: CASSRDGLSNQPQHF.